This TCR beta chain originates from a study of CD8+CD57+ T cells in acquired aplastic anemia (dated by TCRdb to 2016 to 2018). Background on the whole study: On average, sorted CD4+ and CD8+ cells yielded 3 to 4 ug of extracted DNA, with a range of about 0.17 to 27.4 ug. A CD8+CD57+ expansion meant a frequency higher than the mean frequency seen in healthy subjects. The investigation overall reported the following: Although 25 to 30 CD8+ CDR3 sequences were shared by patients and controls, these sequences appeared highly expressed in patients and within the immunodominant clones of patients. No significant difference in CD8+ Simpson's diversity was found between patients and healthy controls (P=0.060).

The patients picked for sequencing were ones in whom flow cytometry had shown an expansion of CD8+CD57+ cells. All patients had severe acquired aplastic anemia diagnosed by International Study of Aplastic Anemia and Agranulocytosis and Camitta criteria. No therapy had been received by the patients at the time of blood sampling. In this study, sorted CD4+ and CD8+ T cells from the blood of healthy subjects and of severe aplastic anemia patients had their TCR repertoires deep-sequenced. Patients were enrolled under clinicaltrials.gov protocols 00001620, 01623167, 00001397, 00071045, 00081523 and 00961064 in the USA. Ficoll-Paque density gradient centrifugation was used to isolate peripheral blood mononuclear cells. Before DNA was extracted, CD4+ and CD8+ T cells were sorted using either FACS or magnetic beads. CDR1 and CDR2, per the germline V gene, are SGHRS and YFSETQ. Measured from the cysteine to the phenylalanine, the CDR3 is 15 residues long. Only the CDR3 part of the read is kept: 45 bases, read in frame from the first base. The germline V and J ends show losses of 4 bases and 2 bases respectively, and no gene match explains 7 bases of the junction.

Genomic DNA served as template for TCR beta VDJ combination and CDR3 sequence profiling. An Illumina HiSeq 2000 was used for TCR repertoire sequencing. As for the authors' bioinformatics: TRBV/TRBJ rearrangement plots, CDR3 size and DJ length profiles, and Simpson's diversity index were used to evaluate the repertoires. The immunodominant clone was defined as the most abundant DNA sequence in deep sequencing data. CDR3 amino acid sequences were checked for sharing between subjects and were compared against published repertoires and the VDJdb database. Using fastp trimming at Q25 and MiXCR clonotype assembly, TCRdb reanalyzed the public sequencing data and kept in-frame beta chains. Duplicate CDR3 protein sequences are folded into a single record with the most common DNA and genes. The V and J calls reflect TCRdb's pipeline rather than the authors' work. Here the sample has around 500,000 distinct CDR3 sequences; around 32% occur a single time. The ten most abundant clones make up 0.8% to 0.85% of the sample.

As regards this clonotype: Its antigen is currently not known. Base qualities are not at hand, and no much larger clone is one base apart.

The sequence is built from TRBV5-1 and TRBJ2-5, and 8 bases in between align with TRBD1. The receptor was isolated from a human donor with aplastic anemia. Sequenced input: sorted CD4+, CD8+, or CD8+CD57+ T cells (not recorded which) from PBMCs. The bases read TGCGCCAGCAGCGATGGACAGGGACTGCAAGAGACCCAGTACTTC. Its coded protein is CASSDGQGLQETQYF.